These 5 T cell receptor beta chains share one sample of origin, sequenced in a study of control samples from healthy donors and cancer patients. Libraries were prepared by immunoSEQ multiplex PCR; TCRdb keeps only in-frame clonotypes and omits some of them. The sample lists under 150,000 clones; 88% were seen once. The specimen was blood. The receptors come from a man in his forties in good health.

The CDR3 DNA reads TGCGCCAGCAGCTTGGCCGGGCAGGGCGGGTCACCCCTCCACTTT. This sequence encodes CASSLAGQGGSPLHF. The rearrangement uses TRBV5-1 and TRBJ1-6; maybe TRBD1 (5 bases). This CDR3 contains 15 residues. The V end was cut by 0 bases, the J end by 10 bases, with 14 bases between. Germline CDR1 SGHRS, CDR2 YFSETQ.

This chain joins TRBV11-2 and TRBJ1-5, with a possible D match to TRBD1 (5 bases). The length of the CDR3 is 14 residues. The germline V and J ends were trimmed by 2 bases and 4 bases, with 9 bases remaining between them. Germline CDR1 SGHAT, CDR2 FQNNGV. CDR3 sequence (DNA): TGTGCCAGCAGCTTATATCAGGGAAATCAGCCCCAGCATTTT. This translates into CASSLYQGNQPQHF.

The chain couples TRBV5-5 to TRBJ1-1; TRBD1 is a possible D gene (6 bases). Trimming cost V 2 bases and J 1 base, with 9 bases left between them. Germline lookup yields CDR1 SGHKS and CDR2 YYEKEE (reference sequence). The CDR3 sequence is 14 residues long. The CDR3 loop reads CASSFSRGNTEAFF. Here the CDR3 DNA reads TGTGCCAGCAGCTTTTCCAGGGGGAACACTGAAGCTTTCTTT.

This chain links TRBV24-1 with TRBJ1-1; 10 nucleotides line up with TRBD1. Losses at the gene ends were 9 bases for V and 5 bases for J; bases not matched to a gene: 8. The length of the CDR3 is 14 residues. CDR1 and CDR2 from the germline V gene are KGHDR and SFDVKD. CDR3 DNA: TGTGCCACCGGAGACAGGGGGCGCGATACTGAAGCTTTCTTT. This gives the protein CATGDRGRDTEAFF.

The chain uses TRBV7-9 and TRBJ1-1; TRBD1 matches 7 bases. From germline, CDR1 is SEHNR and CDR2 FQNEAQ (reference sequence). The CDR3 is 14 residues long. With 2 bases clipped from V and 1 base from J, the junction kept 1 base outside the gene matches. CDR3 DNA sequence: TGTGCCAGCAGCTTAAGGACAGGGAACACTGAAGCTTTCTTT. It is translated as CASSLRTGNTEAFF.